One sample yielded the 27 T cell receptor beta chains listed below, sequenced in a study of Graves' ophthalmopathy and Graves' hyperthyroidism. The study amplified TCR beta CDR3 regions using RNA transcripts. HTBI primers primed a first-round RT-PCR, and a second-round multiplex PCR followed. TCRdb redid the calling of the multiplex PCR reads with MiXCR, one entry per CDR3 protein. This sample has some 520,000 distinct CDR3 sequences; 13% to 15% occur once, and the top ten carry 9.8%. The sample was blood. The receptors come from a woman aged 30 to 39 with Graves' ophthalmopathy.

V usage is TRBV3-1 and J usage is TRBJ2-2, with D perhaps matching TRBD1 (7 bases). V gave up 4 bases and J gave up 1 base, with 10 bases separating them. The CDR3 spans 15 residues. CDR1 and CDR2 (germline): LGHDT, YNNKEL (reference sequence). The CDR3 loop reads CASSPGDRNTGELFF. CDR3 DNA sequence: TGTGCCAGCAGCCCGGGGGACAGGAACACCGGGGAGCTGTTTTTT. Supplemented by reference TRBV3-1 and TRBJ2-2, the full variable domain reads DTAVSQTPKYLVTQMGNDKSIKCEQNLGHDTMYWYKQDSKKFLKIMFSYNNKELIINETVPNRFSPKSPDKAHLNLHINSLELGDSAVYFCASSPGDRNTGELFFGEGSRLTVL.

This clonotype was counted only a few times. A read error may be the cause here, since a much bigger clone is one base away. The J gene is TRBJ1-2, the V gene TRBV29-1, with a possible D match to TRBD1 (6 bases). The CDR3 spans 12 residues. CDR1 is SQVTM, CDR2 ANQGSEA, per germline. The CDR3 loop reads CSVGQGRGGHTF. The CDR3 nucleotides read TGCAGCGTTGGGCAGGGGAGGGGTGGCCACACCTTC. The full variable domain, with the rest looked up from reference TRBV29-1 and TRBJ1-2, is SAVISQKPSRDICQRGTSLTIQCQVDSQVTMMFWYRQQPGQSLTLIATANQGSEATYESGFVIDKFPISRPNLTFSTLTVSNMSPEDSSIYLCSVGQGRGGHTFGSGTRLTVV.

This clonotype was seen a few times. The rearrangement uses TRBV6-5 and TRBJ2-7; D is possibly TRBD2 (6 bases). Trimming took 3 bases from V and 3 from J, leaving 15 bases between them. The germline CDR1 and CDR2 sequences are MNHEY and SVGAGI. The CDR3 is 15 residues long. CDR3 nucleotides: TGTGCCAGCAGTTATAGTGGCGGAGGGGACTACGAGCAGTACTTC. This codes for CASSYSGGGDYEQYF.

This clonotype was seen at least ten times. V gene TRBV11-2 combines with J gene TRBJ2-7; tentative D call: TRBD2 (6 bases). The germline V and J ends were trimmed by 1 base and 11 bases, with 12 bases remaining between them. The CDR3 spans 12 residues. Germline assignment: CDR1 SGHAT and CDR2 FQNNGV. Here the CDR3 reads CASSLAGGREYF. The DNA for the CDR3 is TGTGCCAGCAGCTTAGCCGGGGGAAGGGAGTACTTC.

This clonotype was counted ten times or more. The J gene is TRBJ2-6, the V gene TRBV6-5; D is undetermined. The germline V gene encodes CDR1 MNHEY and CDR2 SVGAGI. Trimming took off 5 bases at V and 2 bases at J, with 7 bases between the two ends. This CDR3 is 14 amino acids long. In DNA, the CDR3 is TGTGCCAGCAGTCCCCGAACTGGGGCCAACGTCCTGACTTTC. Its translation is CASSPRTGANVLTF.

This clonotype was counted at least ten times. The chain combines TRBV12-5 with TRBJ1-1; D unresolved. The CDR3 spans 13 residues. Trimming pared 5 bases from V and 9 bases from J, leaving 16 bases between. CDR1 and CDR2 from the germline V gene are LGHNT and FRNRAP. The CDR3: CASGPRRSQQAFF. The CDR3 DNA is TGTGCTAGTGGTCCCCGACGTAGCCAACAAGCTTTCTTT.

This clonotype has ten or more counts. The genes are TRBV19 and TRBJ1-1; a weak D match, TRBD1 (5 bases). Germline CDR1 LNHDA, CDR2 SQIVND (reference sequence). The germline V and J ends were trimmed by 6 bases and 3 bases, with 26 bases remaining between them. This CDR3 is built from 18 residues. The DNA for the CDR3 is TGTGCCAGTAGGCGGGTATACAGAGACAGAGGAGGGGACACTGAAGCTTTCTTT. Its protein is CASRRVYRDRGGDTEAFF. The full variable domain, in which reference TRBV19 and TRBJ1-1 provide the parts outside the CDR3, is DGGITQSPKYLFRKEGQNVTLSCEQNLNHDAMYWYRQDPGQGLRLIYYSQIVNDFQKGDIAEGYSVSREKKESFPLTVTSAQKNPTAFYLCASRRVYRDRGGDTEAFFGQGTRLTVV.

This clonotype was counted ten times or more. The J gene is TRBJ2-2, the V gene TRBV24-1; the match to TRBD1 covers 7 bases. The trim removed 4 bases at V and 3 bases at J, leaving 4 bases unmatched. The germline V gene encodes CDR1 KGHDR and CDR2 SFDVKD. The CDR3 loop spans 15 amino acids. The CDR3 DNA is TGTGCCACCAGTGACTCCGGGACAGACACCGGGGAGCTGTTTTTT. Translated, it gives CATSDSGTDTGELFF.

This clonotype was counted many times. The CDR3 bases are TGTGCCAGCAGCTTCCGGGACGGGGCCTACGAGCAGTACTTC. The encoded protein is CASSFRDGAYEQYF. The chain links TRBV5-8 to TRBJ2-7; D may be TRBD1 or TRBD2 (5 bases each). Germline loops: CDR1 SGHTS, CDR2 YDEGEE. Trimming left V 2 bases short and J 2 bases short, with 11 bases between. The CDR3 spans 14 residues. The full variable domain, completed using reference TRBV5-8 and TRBJ2-7, is EAGVTQSPTHLIKTRGQQATLRCSPISGHTSVYWYQQALGLGLQFLLWYDEGEERNRGNFPPRFSGRQFPNYSSELNVNALELEDSALYLCASSFRDGAYEQYFGPGTRLTVT.

This clonotype was recorded many times. The V and J genes are TRBV7-6 and TRBJ1-1; D is unresolved. Deletions cut 5 bases from V and 1 base from J, with 14 bases between. Germline lookup yields CDR1 SGHVS and CDR2 FNYEAQ. This CDR3 has 15 amino acids. CDR3 amino acids: CASSPGQPPNTEAFF. CDR3 coding DNA: TGTGCCAGCAGCCCGGGCCAACCACCGAACACTGAAGCTTTCTTT.

This clonotype was counted ten times or more. The chain is built from TRBV7-8 and TRBJ2-7, with D hard to call. This CDR3 comprises 14 residues. V was trimmed by 5 bases and J by 3 bases, leaving 14 bases between them. Per germline, CDR1 SGHVS and CDR2 FQNEAQ. The CDR3 sequence: CASSQPEQSYEQYF. The DNA for the CDR3 is TGTGCCAGCAGCCAGCCGGAACAAAGCTACGAGCAGTACTTC. Complete variable domain (other parts from reference TRBV7-8 and TRBJ2-7): GAGVSQSPRYKVAKRGQDVALRCDPISGHVSLFWYQQALGQGPEFLTYFQNEAQLDKSGLPSDRFFAERPEGSVSTLKIQRTQQEDSAVYLCASSQPEQSYEQYFGPGTRLTVT.

Many counts were recorded for this clonotype. The chain carries TRBV7-2 and TRBJ1-5; perhaps TRBD1 as D (6 bases). Germline V gene data show CDR1 as SGHTA and CDR2 as FQGNSA. The CDR3 sequence is 13 residues long. V was pared by 6 bases and J by 2 bases, with 8 bases between. Here the CDR3 DNA reads TGTGCCAGCAGGAGGGGGGGCAATCAGCCCCAGCATTTT. It translates to CASRRGGNQPQHF.

This clonotype has ten or more counts. The chain couples TRBV15 to TRBJ2-7, with D maybe TRBD2 (6 bases). Germline V CDR1 and CDR2: LNHNV, YYDKDF (reference sequence). The CDR3 has 14 residues. Trimming cost V 3 bases and J 0 bases, with 9 bases left between them. CDR3 protein: CATSSETSSYEQYF. CDR3 bases: TGTGCCACCAGCAGCGAGACTAGCTCCTACGAGCAGTACTTC.

The rearrangement uses TRBV12-3 or TRBV12-4 and TRBJ1-2; TRBD1 is a possible D gene (5 bases). The CDR3 is 15 residues long. V lost 7 bases and J lost 3, with 18 bases in between. CDR3: CASTFFEGRDYGYTF. The CDR3, as DNA: TGTGCCAGCACCTTTTTCGAGGGGAGAGACTATGGCTACACCTTC.

This clonotype was seen ten or more times. The chain joins TRBV28 to TRBJ2-6; D is ambiguous. Trimming removed 1 base from V and 0 bases from J, with 19 bases in between. The germline V gene has CDR1 MDHEN and CDR2 SYDVKM. The CDR3 extends over 20 amino acids. The CDR3 here is CASSLSYGSRNFSGANVLTF. The CDR3 DNA reads TGTGCCAGCAGTTTATCTTATGGGTCACGCAATTTCTCTGGGGCCAACGTCCTGACTTTC.

The table lists this clonotype with many counts. The CDR3 DNA is TGTGCCAGCAGTGTCAGGCTTGAAGCTTTCTTT. Its protein is CASSVRLEAFF. The genes are TRBV2 and TRBJ1-1; no firm D call. This CDR3 comprises 11 residues. Trimming took 4 bases from V and 7 from J, leaving 7 bases between them. From germline, CDR1 is SNHLY and CDR2 FYNNEI.

This clonotype was seen repeatedly, ten times or more. V gene TRBV12-3 or TRBV12-4 combines with J gene TRBJ1-5, with unresolved D. The CDR3 is made up of 15 amino acids. Trimming cost V 6 bases and J 5 bases, with 17 bases left between them. The CDR3 coding sequence is TGTGCCAGCAGCGAAAACCGGGGAATTCATCAGCCCCAGCATTTT. This gives the protein CASSENRGIHQPQHF.

This clonotype was detected many times. The V call is TRBV28, the J call TRBJ2-7, with D possibly TRBD2 on 7 matching bases. V shed 7 bases and J shed 0 bases, with 16 bases lying between them. Per the germline V gene, CDR1 is MDHEN and CDR2 is SYDVKM. This CDR3 has 15 residues. For the CDR3, the DNA is TGTGCCAGCATCCCGCGGGGGCCAAGCTCCTACGAGCAGTACTTC. Translating it yields CASIPRGPSSYEQYF.

V gene TRBV6-2 or TRBV6-3 combines with J gene TRBJ2-7, with 8 positions matching TRBD2. This CDR3 contains 13 residues. The germline V gene encodes CDR1 MNHEY and CDR2 SVGEGT. V lost 5 bases, J lost 6 bases, and 6 bases stayed unmatched. In DNA form, the CDR3 reads TGTGCCAGCAGTCCCAGCGGGAGCCTCGAGCAGTACTTC. Its translation: CASSPSGSLEQYF.

This clonotype was detected ten times or more. The chain has TRBV18 and TRBJ1-1; D gene ambiguous. The CDR3 spans 15 residues. CDR1 KGHSH and CDR2 LQKENI come from the germline V gene. V dropped 3 bases and J dropped 5 bases, with 16 bases sitting between them. CDR3 region: CASSPQSRSGTEAFF. In DNA, the CDR3 is TGTGCCAGCTCACCGCAGTCTCGCAGCGGGACTGAAGCTTTCTTT.

This clonotype was counted ten times or more. The rearrangement uses TRBV20-1 and TRBJ2-2; 9 bases agree with TRBD2. Germline V gives CDR1 DFQATT, CDR2 SNEGSKA (reference sequence). The CDR3 is 17 residues long. V lost 6 bases, J lost 0 bases, and 11 bases stayed unmatched. CDR3 DNA sequence: TGCAGTGCCGGGGAGAGCGGGGGGCTTGCGAACACCGGGGAGCTGTTTTTT. Its translation is CSAGESGGLANTGELFF.

This clonotype was found many times. The chain employs TRBV2 and TRBJ2-7, with TRBD2 matching 10 bases. Germline V CDR1 and CDR2: SNHLY, FYNNEI. The V and J ends lost 5 bases and 13 bases, in that order; junction bases with no gene match: 5. This CDR3 region has 11 residues. The CDR3: CASSRGLAVYF. CDR3 DNA sequence: TGTGCCAGCAGTAGAGGACTAGCGGTTTACTTC.

Many counts were recorded for this clonotype. V gene TRBV11-3 combines with J gene TRBJ1-1; tentatively, D is TRBD1 (6 bases). Looked up from germline, CDR1 is SGHNT and CDR2 is YENEEA. The CDR3 runs to 15 residues. V was trimmed by 1 base and J by 2 bases, leaving 11 bases between them. The CDR3 here is CASSLGGTTNTEAFF. The DNA of the CDR3 is TGTGCCAGCAGCTTAGGCGGGACAACTAACACTGAAGCTTTCTTT.

This clonotype has a count of ten or more. The chain couples TRBV28 to TRBJ2-4; no clear D gene. The CDR3 is 14 amino acids. Trimming pared 7 bases from V and 0 bases from J, leaving 10 bases between. Germline V lookup: CDR1 MDHEN, CDR2 SYDVKM. The CDR3 here is CASTGTLAKNIQYF. The CDR3 nucleotides are TGTGCCAGCACTGGCACTTTAGCCAAAAACATTCAGTACTTC.

In this sample, this clonotype turned up a few times. The J gene is TRBJ2-2, the V gene TRBV20-1; 10 bases match TRBD1. This CDR3 is built from 16 residues. The J segment lost 6 bases and the V segment lost 0 bases, leaving 7 bases of the junction unmatched. The V gene's germline CDR1 is DFQATT and CDR2 SNEGSKA (reference sequence). CDR3 nucleotides: TGCAGTGCTAGAGATTTGGGGACAGGGGTACCCGGGGAGCTGTTTTTT. This sequence encodes CSARDLGTGVPGELFF.

This clonotype was counted ten times or more. DNA of the CDR3: TGCGCCAGCAGCGACGGGACTAGCGGGACCCCCTACGAGCAGTACTTC. Amino acid sequence: CASSDGTSGTPYEQYF. The rearrangement joins TRBV5-1 to TRBJ2-7; 13 bases line up with TRBD2. This CDR3 is 16 amino acids long. The V and J ends lost 4 bases and 2 bases, in that order; junction bases with no gene match: 6. The V gene's germline CDR1 is SGHRS and CDR2 YFSETQ. Based on the CDR3 plus reference TRBV5-1 and TRBJ2-7, the full variable domain is KAGVTQTPRYLIKTRGQQVTLSCSPISGHRSVSWYQQTPGQGLQFLFEYFSETQRNKGNFPGRFSGRQFSNSRSEMNVSTLELGDSALYLCASSDGTSGTPYEQYFGPGTRLTVT.

This chain uses TRBV7-8 with TRBJ1-5, with 9 bases matching TRBD1. The CDR3 covers 17 residues. The germline gives CDR1 SGHVS, CDR2 FQNEAQ. V trimming: 0 bases; J trimming: 5 bases; junction bases outside the gene matches: 8. This CDR3 is CASSLASAGQGHQPQHF. The CDR3 coding sequence is TGTGCCAGCAGCTTAGCGTCAGCGGGACAGGGTCATCAGCCCCAGCATTTT.